This record covers a single T cell receptor beta chain. The sample belongs to a study of T cells of healthy individuals. MiXCR, applied by TCRdb to the 5' RACE reads, yields one record per CDR3 protein. The sample holds nearly 100,000 distinct CDR3 sequences; roughly 15% are singletons and the top ten take approximately 5.7%. Germline CDR1 and CDR2: MNHEY and SVGAGI. V was shortened by 4 bases and J by 6 bases, with 18 bases between the two germline ends. This CDR3 region has 16 residues. This rearrangement joins TRBV6-5 to TRBJ2-2, with TRBD2 as a possible D gene (6 bases). The source of this sequence is a human donor in good health. CDR3 amino acids: CASSWGLGFGAGELFF. As DNA, the CDR3 is TGTGCCAGCAGTTGGGGACTTGGGTTTGGGGCCGGGGAGCTGTTTTTT.